The T cell receptor beta chain under discussion was sequenced for a study of T cell responses to AZD1222 COVID-19 vaccine. Produced via immunoSEQ multiplex PCR; TCRdb's table is partial and in-frame only. The data contain 100,000 to 120,000 clones, 75% to 90% of them singletons. V was trimmed by 0 bases and J by 3 bases, leaving 2 bases between them. Per germline, CDR1 GTSNPN and CDR2 SVGIG (reference sequence). This CDR3 is 11 amino acids long. The chain recombines TRBV30 with TRBJ1-2; D is uncertain. This TCR was sampled from an adult who received the AZD1222 COVID-19 vaccine. The sequences come from peripheral blood, collected 28 days after the second AZD1222 dose. CDR3 region: CAWSVDYGYTF. Here the CDR3 DNA reads TGTGCCTGGAGTGTTGACTATGGCTACACCTTC.